These 27 T cell receptor beta chains came from one sample sequenced in a study of response to subunit inactivated influenza vaccine. From the RT-PCR reads, TCRdb called clonotypes with MiXCR, one entry per CDR3 protein. The top ten clones hold 10% of a sample with a few hundred thousand distinct CDR3 sequences, just over 20% of them seen once. Specimen: PBMCs from blood, collected about 20 months after vaccination. These receptors were collected from a man between 50 and 69 years old who received an inactivated influenza vaccine.

The chain is built from TRBV12-3 or TRBV12-4 and TRBJ1-5; possible D gene TRBD1, 6 bases. The ends were cut back, 6 bases at V and 5 bases at J, with 14 bases in the middle. The CDR3 contains 14 residues. This chain's CDR3 is CASSGGQPDQPQHF. The CDR3 DNA is TGTGCCAGCAGCGGTGGACAGCCGGATCAGCCCCAGCATTTT.

The chain recombines TRBV7-8 with TRBJ2-3; D might be TRBD2 (5 bases). The germline V gene encodes CDR1 SGHVS and CDR2 FQNEAQ. The CDR3 length is 14 residues. The germline V and J ends were trimmed by 2 bases and 6 bases, with 12 bases remaining between them. CDR3 region: CASSLRLAADTQYF. Written as DNA, the CDR3 is TGTGCCAGCAGCTTAAGGCTAGCTGCGGATACGCAGTATTTT.

The J gene is TRBJ2-1, the V gene TRBV9; either TRBD1 or TRBD2 may fit D (5 bases each). This CDR3 contains 14 residues. Germline CDR1 is SGDLS and CDR2 is YYNGEE. Trimming removed 0 bases from V and 5 bases from J, with 9 bases in between. The CDR3 nucleotides read TGTGCCAGCAGCGTAGGCTCGGGGCACAATGAGCAGTTCTTC. Its translation is CASSVGSGHNEQFF.

This clonotype was counted a few times. The chain links TRBV5-5 to TRBJ2-1; 9 positions match TRBD1. Per the germline V gene, CDR1 is SGHKS and CDR2 is YYEKEE (reference sequence). This CDR3 has 14 residues. Germline trimming cut 3 bases from V and 9 bases from J; bases unmatched to any gene: 7. The CDR3 coding sequence is TGTGCCAGCAGCTGGGCCACAGGGGGCCTTGAGCAGTTCTTC. Its translation is CASSWATGGLEQFF.

To note about this clonotype: This may arise from a read error, as a much more abundant clone is one base away. J is TRBJ1-3 and V is TRBV6-1; D unclear. CDR3 length: 12 amino acids. V dropped 6 bases and J dropped 1 base, with 4 bases sitting between them. Germline V gene lookup returns CDR1 MNHNS and CDR2 SASEGT. The CDR3: CASRPSGNTIYF. The CDR3 bases are TGTGCCAGCAGGCCTTCTGGAAACACCATATATTTT.

This sequence joins TRBV12-3 or TRBV12-4 and TRBJ2-7; D might be TRBD1 (7 bases). CDR3 size: 15 residues. Trimming took off 6 bases at V and 6 bases at J, with 21 bases between the two ends. The CDR3 loop reads CASRAGQGEGGEQYF. The DNA for the CDR3 is TGTGCCAGCAGGGCGGGGCAGGGGGAAGGGGGCGAGCAGTACTTC.

V usage is TRBV10-3 and J usage is TRBJ1-2; TRBD1 matches at 8 bases. V lost 2 bases and J lost 5; bases outside the gene matches: 10. The CDR3 covers 16 residues. Germline V gene sequence: CDR1 ENHRY, CDR2 SYGVKD. The CDR3 loop is CAISEPQDRVLYGYTF. CDR3 DNA sequence: TGTGCCATCAGTGAGCCCCAGGACAGGGTACTATATGGCTACACCTTC.

The chain links TRBV12-3 or TRBV12-4 to TRBJ2-1; 10 positions agree with TRBD2. The J segment lost 8 bases and the V segment lost 5 bases, leaving 9 bases of the junction unmatched. This CDR3 spans 15 amino acids. CDR3 DNA sequence: TGTGCCAGCAGTAATTCCGGACTAGCGGTTGATGAGCAGTTCTTC. It specifies CASSNSGLAVDEQFF.

V usage is TRBV10-3 and J usage is TRBJ2-1; D might be TRBD2 (7 bases). Trimming removed 7 bases at V and 3 bases at J, with 13 bases between. The CDR3 is 14 residues long. In germline, CDR1 is ENHRY, CDR2 SYGVKD. As DNA, the CDR3 is TGTGCCATCATCCGAGGGGGGGGCTACAATGAGCAGTTCTTC. It encodes CAIIRGGGYNEQFF.

Points on this clonotype: At one of its ends the junction is not consistent with the germline gene, which may arise from a read error. The V gene is TRBV30, the J gene TRBJ1-4; unclear D gene. The germline CDR1 and CDR2 sequences are GTSNPN and SVGIG (reference sequence). CDR3 length: 13 amino acids. The CDR3, as DNA: TGTGCCTGGAGTAGACAAGTTAATGAAAGACTGTTTTTT. Protein product: CAWSRQVNERLFF.

The V call is TRBV6-2 or TRBV6-3, the J call TRBJ2-3, with 10 bases matching TRBD1. Germline V gives CDR1 MNHEY, CDR2 SVGEGT. The CDR3 runs to 15 residues. After removal of 6 bases from V and 3 bases from J, the junction contained 6 bases not matched to a gene. The CDR3 region is CASRDRDRGTDTQYF. The CDR3 region has the DNA TGTGCCAGCAGAGACCGGGACAGGGGTACAGATACGCAGTATTTT.

In this sample, this clonotype turned up a few times. This chain uses TRBV7-6 with TRBJ2-3; D unresolved. The CDR3 loop spans 14 amino acids. V lost 5 bases and J lost 2, with 11 bases in between. The germline CDR1 and CDR2 sequences are SGHVS and FNYEAQ. The CDR3 loop is CASSPTGATDTQYF. The CDR3 bases are TGTGCCAGCAGCCCGACTGGTGCCACAGATACGCAGTATTTT.

This clonotype was found many times. The chain uses TRBV19 and TRBJ1-5, with D possibly being TRBD1 (5 bases). Trimming removed 0 bases at V and 4 bases at J, with 13 bases between. CDR3 length: 16 residues. Germline loops: CDR1 LNHDA, CDR2 SQIVND (reference sequence). This CDR3 reads CASSIDRPRGNQPQHF. The CDR3 DNA reads TGTGCCAGTAGTATAGATCGTCCGAGGGGTAATCAGCCCCAGCATTTT.

This clonotype has a handful of counts. The chain recombines TRBV18 with TRBJ2-3; D remains ambiguous. Trimming pared 1 base from V and 4 bases from J, leaving 12 bases between. In germline, CDR1 is KGHSH, CDR2 LQKENI. The CDR3 is made up of 15 amino acids. CDR3 coding DNA: TGTGCCAGCTCACCACAAGTGGGCCTCGCAGATACGCAGTATTTT. This codes for CASSPQVGLADTQYF.

This clonotype occurred a few times. The V gene is TRBV12-3 or TRBV12-4, the J gene TRBJ1-5; TRBD1 aligns across 9 bases. There are 14 residues in the CDR3. With 6 bases clipped from V and 10 bases from J, the junction kept 10 bases outside the gene matches. The chain's CDR3 is CASREGQGHLPQHF. The CDR3 region has the DNA TGTGCCAGCAGGGAGGGACAGGGACATTTACCCCAGCATTTT.

This clonotype was seen ten or more times. The chain uses TRBV19 and TRBJ1-2, with 7 bases that match TRBD1. This CDR3 has 14 residues. With V trimmed by 1 base and J by 8 bases, 7 bases remained unmatched. CDR1 and CDR2 from the germline V gene are LNHDA and SQIVND (reference sequence). CDR3 sequence reads: CASSIGDRVGGYTF. CDR3 bases: TGTGCCAGTAGTATAGGCGACAGGGTAGGCGGCTACACCTTC.

This clonotype was recorded at least ten times. The CDR3 sequence: CASSLGRGNQPQHF. Written as DNA, the CDR3 is TGTGCCAGCAGTTTGGGCAGGGGGAACCAGCCCCAGCATTTT. This rearrangement joins TRBV12-3 or TRBV12-4 to TRBJ1-5; TRBD1 aligns across 7 bases. J lost 7 bases, V lost 3 bases, and 6 bases had no gene match. There are 14 residues in the CDR3.

This clonotype was recorded a few times. The CDR3 reads CASSLAVQPYGYTF. The CDR3 DNA is TGTGCCAGCAGCTTGGCAGTACAGCCCTATGGCTACACCTTC. The J gene is TRBJ1-2, the V gene TRBV5-5; D is ambiguous. CDR1 SGHKS and CDR2 YYEKEE come from the germline V gene (reference sequence). CDR3 size: 14 residues. The V end lost 0 bases, the J end lost 4 bases, and 10 bases lay between the germline ends.

V gene TRBV5-1 combines with J gene TRBJ2-3; 8 nucleotides match TRBD1. The V and J ends lost 4 bases and 6 bases, in that order; junction bases with no gene match: 7. There are 14 residues in the CDR3. Germline CDR1 SGHRS, CDR2 YFSETQ. The CDR3 DNA is TGCGCCAGCAGCAAGGACAGGGAGTTTGATACGCAGTATTTT. It is translated as CASSKDREFDTQYF.

The rearrangement uses TRBV11-3 and TRBJ2-3; D not certain. Trimming left V 0 bases short and J 2 bases short, with 9 bases between. CDR1 is SGHNT and CDR2 is YENEEA in the germline V gene. The CDR3 extends over 15 amino acids. The CDR3 DNA follows: TGTGCCAGCAGCTTAGATTTGCGGCACACAGATACGCAGTATTTT. This translates into CASSLDLRHTDTQYF.

The gene calls are TRBV6-5 and TRBJ2-3; no definite D call. Trimming removed 0 bases from V and 1 base from J, with 11 bases in between. Germline values: CDR1 MNHEY, CDR2 SVGAGI. This CDR3 contains 16 residues. The CDR3 loop reads CASSYSSLSRTDTQYF. The CDR3 DNA reads TGTGCCAGCAGTTACTCGTCTCTTAGCCGCACAGATACGCAGTATTTT.

This clonotype has just a few counts. The chain employs TRBV15 and TRBJ1-1; D ambiguous. This CDR3 is built from 13 residues. CDR1 and CDR2 (germline): LNHNV, YYDKDF (reference sequence). V was trimmed by 1 base and J by 0 bases, leaving 3 bases between them. Here the CDR3 DNA reads TGTGCCACCAGCAGAGTCGTGAACACTGAAGCTTTCTTT. Protein sequence: CATSRVVNTEAFF.

The gene calls are TRBV19 and TRBJ1-5; D remains ambiguous. From germline, CDR1 is LNHDA and CDR2 SQIVND (reference sequence). CDR3 length: 12 residues. V dropped 6 bases and J dropped 5 bases, with 8 bases sitting between them. The DNA of the CDR3 is TGTGCCAGTAGGGCAAGAGATCAGCCCCAGCATTTT. It codes for CASRARDQPQHF.

This clonotype was recorded at least ten times. CDR3 loop: CASTTLRDREANYGYTF. The DNA for the CDR3 is TGTGCCAGCACTACACTCCGGGACAGGGAAGCTAACTATGGCTACACCTTC. The genes are TRBV6-4 and TRBJ1-2, with 9 bases identical to TRBD1. Germline trimming cut 7 bases from V and 0 bases from J; bases unmatched to any gene: 12. The CDR3 covers 17 residues. Germline V gene data show CDR1 as MRHNA and CDR2 as SNTAGT.

The rearrangement uses TRBV11-2 and TRBJ2-7, with D possibly being TRBD2 (6 bases). V lost 5 bases to trimming and J lost 6 bases, with 17 bases between them. There are 14 residues in the CDR3. Germline V gene lookup returns CDR1 SGHAT and CDR2 FQNNGV. The CDR3 DNA reads as TGTGCCAGCAGCCCCACCGGGAGTGGTTTCGAGCAGTACTTC. Residues: CASSPTGSGFEQYF.

V and J are TRBV7-2 and TRBJ2-7; possibly TRBD2 for D (6 bases). CDR3 length equals 14 residues. The germline V gene encodes CDR1 SGHTA and CDR2 FQGNSA. The V end lost 0 bases, the J end lost 7 bases, and 13 bases lay between the germline ends. CDR3 residues: CASSLAGDSREQYF. Written as DNA, the CDR3 is TGTGCCAGCAGCTTAGCCGGGGACTCGCGAGAGCAGTACTTC.

This clonotype was recorded a few times. The V gene is TRBV7-2, the J gene TRBJ1-1; D is ambiguous. The CDR3 loop spans 14 amino acids. Germline assignment: CDR1 SGHTA and CDR2 FQGNSA. V lost 3 bases and J lost 5, with 13 bases in between. The CDR3, as DNA: TGTGCCAGCAGCTTTGGGGTAGGACTGACTGAAGCTTTCTTT. Protein product: CASSFGVGLTEAFF.